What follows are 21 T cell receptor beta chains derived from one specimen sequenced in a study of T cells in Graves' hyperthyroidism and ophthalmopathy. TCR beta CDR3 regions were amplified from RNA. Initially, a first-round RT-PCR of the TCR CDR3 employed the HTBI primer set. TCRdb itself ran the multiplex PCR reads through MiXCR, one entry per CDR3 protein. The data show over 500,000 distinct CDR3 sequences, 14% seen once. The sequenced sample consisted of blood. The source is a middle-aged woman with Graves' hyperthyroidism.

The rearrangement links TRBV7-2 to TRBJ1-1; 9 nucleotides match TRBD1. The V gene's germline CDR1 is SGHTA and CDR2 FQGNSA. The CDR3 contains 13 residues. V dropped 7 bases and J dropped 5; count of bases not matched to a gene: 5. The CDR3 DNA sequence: TGTGCCAGCACCGGACAGGGGTGGACTGAAGCTTTCTTT. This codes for CASTGQGWTEAFF.

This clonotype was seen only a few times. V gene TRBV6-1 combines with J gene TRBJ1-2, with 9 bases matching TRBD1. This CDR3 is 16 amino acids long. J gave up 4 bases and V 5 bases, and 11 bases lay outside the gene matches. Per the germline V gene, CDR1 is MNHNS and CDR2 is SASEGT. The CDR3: CASSMTGTGRLYGYTF. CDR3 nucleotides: TGTGCCAGCAGTATGACCGGGACAGGGCGGCTCTATGGCTACACCTTC.

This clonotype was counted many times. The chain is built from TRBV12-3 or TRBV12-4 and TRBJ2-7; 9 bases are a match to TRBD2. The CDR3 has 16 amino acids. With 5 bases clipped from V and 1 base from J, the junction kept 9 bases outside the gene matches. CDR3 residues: CASSDGLAGRSYEQYF. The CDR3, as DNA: TGTGCCAGCAGTGACGGCCTAGCGGGAAGGTCCTACGAGCAGTACTTC.

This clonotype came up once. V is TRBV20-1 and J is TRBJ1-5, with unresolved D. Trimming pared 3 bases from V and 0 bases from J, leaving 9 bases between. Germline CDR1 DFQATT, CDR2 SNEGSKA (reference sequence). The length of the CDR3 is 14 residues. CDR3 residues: CSARAAYSNQPQHF. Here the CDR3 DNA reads TGCAGTGCTAGGGCCGCTTATAGCAATCAGCCCCAGCATTTT.

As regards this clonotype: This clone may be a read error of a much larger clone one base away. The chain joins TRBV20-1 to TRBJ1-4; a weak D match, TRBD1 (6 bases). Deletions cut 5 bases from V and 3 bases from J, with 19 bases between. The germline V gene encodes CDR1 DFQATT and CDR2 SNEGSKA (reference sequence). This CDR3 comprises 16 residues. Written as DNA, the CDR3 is TGCAGTGCTGGAAACAGTCGGACAGCCGCTAATGAAAAACTGTTTTTT. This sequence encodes CSAGNSRTAANEKLFF.

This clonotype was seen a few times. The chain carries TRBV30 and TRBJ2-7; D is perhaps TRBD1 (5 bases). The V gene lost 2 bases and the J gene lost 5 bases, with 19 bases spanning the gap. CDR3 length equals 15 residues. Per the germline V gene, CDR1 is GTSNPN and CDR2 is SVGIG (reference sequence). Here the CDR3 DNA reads TGTGCCTGGAGTAAAAGGGGATCCCTTGACCACGAGCAGTACTTC. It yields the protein CAWSKRGSLDHEQYF.

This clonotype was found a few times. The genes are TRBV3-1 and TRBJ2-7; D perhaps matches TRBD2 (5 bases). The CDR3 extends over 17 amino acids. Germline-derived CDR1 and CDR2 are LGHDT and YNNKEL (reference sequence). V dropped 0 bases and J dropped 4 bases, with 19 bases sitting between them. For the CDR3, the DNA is TGTGCCAGCAGCCAAGATCGAGGCGGGTTGCCTATTTACGAGCAGTACTTC. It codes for CASSQDRGGLPIYEQYF.

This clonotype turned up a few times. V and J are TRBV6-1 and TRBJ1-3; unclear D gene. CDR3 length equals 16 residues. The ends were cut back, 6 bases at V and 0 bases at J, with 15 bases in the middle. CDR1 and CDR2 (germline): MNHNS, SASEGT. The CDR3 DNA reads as TGTGCCAGCAGCGAAAGTGGGAGTTACTCTGGAAACACCATATATTTT. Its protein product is CASSESGSYSGNTIYF.

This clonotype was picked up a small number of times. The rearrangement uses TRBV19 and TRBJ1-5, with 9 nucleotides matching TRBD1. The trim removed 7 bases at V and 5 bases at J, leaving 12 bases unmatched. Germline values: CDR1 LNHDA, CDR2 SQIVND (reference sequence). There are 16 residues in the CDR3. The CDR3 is CASTHWGRQGDQPQHF. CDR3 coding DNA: TGTGCCAGTACCCATTGGGGGCGACAGGGGGATCAGCCCCAGCATTTT.

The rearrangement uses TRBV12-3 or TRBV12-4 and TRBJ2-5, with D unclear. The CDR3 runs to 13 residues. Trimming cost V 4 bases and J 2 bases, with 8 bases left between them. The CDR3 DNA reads TGTGCCAGCAGTTCTACAGCACAAGAGACCCAGTACTTC. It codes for CASSSTAQETQYF.

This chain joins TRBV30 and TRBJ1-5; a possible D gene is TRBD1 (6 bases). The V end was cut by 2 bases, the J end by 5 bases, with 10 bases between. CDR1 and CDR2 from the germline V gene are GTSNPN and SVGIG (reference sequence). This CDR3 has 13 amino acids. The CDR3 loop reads CAWSRTEHQPQHF. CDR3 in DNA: TGTGCCTGGAGTAGGACAGAGCATCAGCCCCAGCATTTT.

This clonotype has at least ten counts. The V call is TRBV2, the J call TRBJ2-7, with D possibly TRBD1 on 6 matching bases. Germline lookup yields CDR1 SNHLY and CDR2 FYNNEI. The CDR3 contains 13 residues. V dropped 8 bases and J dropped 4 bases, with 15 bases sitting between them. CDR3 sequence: CASGLLQGYEQYF. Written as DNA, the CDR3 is TGTGCCAGCGGCCTCCTACAGGGTTACGAGCAGTACTTC.

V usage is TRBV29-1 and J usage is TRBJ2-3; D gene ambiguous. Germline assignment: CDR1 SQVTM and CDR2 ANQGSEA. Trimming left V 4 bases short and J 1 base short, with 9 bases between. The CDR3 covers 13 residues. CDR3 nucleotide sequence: TGCAGCGTTGCGGCGGTGGGCACAGATACGCAGTATTTT. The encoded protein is CSVAAVGTDTQYF.

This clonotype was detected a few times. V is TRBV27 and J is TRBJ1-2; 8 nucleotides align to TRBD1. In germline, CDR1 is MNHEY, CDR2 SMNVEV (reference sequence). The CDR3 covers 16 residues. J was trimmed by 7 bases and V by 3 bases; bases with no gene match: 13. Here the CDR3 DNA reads TGTGCCAGCAGTTTCTTACCCGACAGGGGTTATGGTGGCTACACCTTC. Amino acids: CASSFLPDRGYGGYTF.

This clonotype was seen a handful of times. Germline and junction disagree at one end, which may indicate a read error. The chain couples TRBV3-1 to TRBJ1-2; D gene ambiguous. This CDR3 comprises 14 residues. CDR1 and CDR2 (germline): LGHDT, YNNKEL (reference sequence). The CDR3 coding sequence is TGTGCCAGCAGCCAGCCCGATCTTAGCTATGGCTACGCCTTC. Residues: CASSQPDLSYGYAF.

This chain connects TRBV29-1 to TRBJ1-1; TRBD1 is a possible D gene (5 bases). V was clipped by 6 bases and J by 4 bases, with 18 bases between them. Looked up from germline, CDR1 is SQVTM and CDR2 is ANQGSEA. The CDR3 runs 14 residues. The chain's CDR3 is CSVEVGGEGTEAFF. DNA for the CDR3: TGCAGCGTCGAGGTCGGGGGGGAAGGCACTGAAGCTTTCTTT. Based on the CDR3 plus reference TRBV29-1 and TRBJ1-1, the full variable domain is SAVISQKPSRDICQRGTSLTIQCQVDSQVTMMFWYRQQPGQSLTLIATANQGSEATYESGFVIDKFPISRPNLTFSTLTVSNMSPEDSSIYLCSVEVGGEGTEAFFGQGTRLTVV.

The CDR3 DNA reads as TGTGCCAGCAGCTTAAAGGGACAGCCCAGTTCACCCCTCCACTTT. It specifies CASSLKGQPSSPLHF. The V call is TRBV7-9, the J call TRBJ1-6; the match to TRBD1 covers 7 bases. V lost 2 bases, J lost 9 bases, and 7 bases stayed unmatched. The CDR3 consists of 15 residues. Germline V gene data show CDR1 as SEHNR and CDR2 as FQNEAQ (reference sequence).

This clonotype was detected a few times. This CDR3 reads CASSEMLGPNQPQHF. The CDR3 DNA reads as TGTGCCAGCAGTGAAATGTTGGGGCCCAATCAGCCCCAGCATTTT. The chain links TRBV6-1 to TRBJ1-5, with D maybe TRBD1 (5 bases). CDR1 is MNHNS and CDR2 is SASEGT in the germline V gene. CDR3 length equals 15 residues. The V end lost 2 bases, the J end lost 3 bases, and 11 bases lay between the germline ends.

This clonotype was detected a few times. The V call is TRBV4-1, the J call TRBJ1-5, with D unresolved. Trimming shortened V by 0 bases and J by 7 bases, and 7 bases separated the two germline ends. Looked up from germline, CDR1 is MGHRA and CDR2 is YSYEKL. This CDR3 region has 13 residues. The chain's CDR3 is CASSQETRQPQHF. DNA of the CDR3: TGCGCCAGCAGCCAAGAGACCCGACAGCCCCAGCATTTT.

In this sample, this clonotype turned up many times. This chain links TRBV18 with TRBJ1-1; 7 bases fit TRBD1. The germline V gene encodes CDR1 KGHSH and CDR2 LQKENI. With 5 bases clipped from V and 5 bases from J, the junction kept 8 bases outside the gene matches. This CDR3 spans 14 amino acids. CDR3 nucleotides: TGTGCCAGCTCATCAGACAGGGTATGGACTGAAGCTTTCTTT. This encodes CASSSDRVWTEAFF.

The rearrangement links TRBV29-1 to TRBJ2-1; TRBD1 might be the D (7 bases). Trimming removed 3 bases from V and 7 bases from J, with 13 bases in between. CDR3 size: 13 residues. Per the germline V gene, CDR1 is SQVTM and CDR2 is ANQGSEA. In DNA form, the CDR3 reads TGCAGCGTTGACCCAGGGGGGCGGAATGAGCAGTTCTTC. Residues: CSVDPGGRNEQFF.